This T cell receptor beta chain was identified during a study of shared clonotypes between healthy human individuals. Study summary: The plates for each donor numbered three CD4 naive, three CD4 memory, two CD8 naive and one CD8 memory.

Replicate PCRs from sorted subsets contained roughly 200 ng DNA, which is roughly 30,000 T cell genomes. TCRdb's table, derived via immunoSEQ multiplex PCR, lists solely in-frame clones and lacks some. The sample consists of roughly 1 million clones, about 75% of them appearing once. The germline V gene encodes CDR1 LNHDA and CDR2 SQIVND (reference sequence). Between the trimmed V and J ends, which lost 0 bases and 4 bases, there was a span of 1 base. This CDR3 is built from 12 residues. Sequencing was carried out using memory CD4+ T cells sorted from blood. Subset denoted: CD45RA-negative fraction. The chain carries TRBV19 and TRBJ1-5, with unresolved D. This receptor was identified in a man aged 18-30 years in good health. CDR3 residues: CASSIENQPQHF. In DNA form, the CDR3 reads TGTGCCAGTAGTATAGAGAATCAGCCCCAGCATTTT.